The next 20 T cell receptor beta chains were all read from a single sample in a study of post-analysis software for immune sequencing data. The TCR beta cDNA libraries carried unique molecular identifiers. A single record per CDR3 protein comes from TCRdb applying MiXCR to the PCR reads. This table has roughly 670,000 distinct CDR3 sequences, approximately 59% appearing once. Overall study results and limits: A handful of TRBV segments appeared more often in patients than in controls, and TRBV5-6, TRBV5-1 and TRBV20-1 were among these.

Their cognate antigens are unknown. The sample taken for sequencing was blood. The receptors stem from a girl aged 2 to 10 with multiple sclerosis.

This clonotype was recorded a few times. This chain uses TRBV4-2 with TRBJ2-5; D is possibly TRBD1 (5 bases). V lost 0 bases and J lost 5, with 16 bases in between. This CDR3 contains 16 residues. CDR1 is LGHNA, CDR2 YNFKEQ, per germline. In DNA form, the CDR3 reads TGTGCCAGCAGCCAAGATCCAGGCAGGGTAGGGGAGACCCAGTACTTC. Translating gives CASSQDPGRVGETQYF.

The V gene is TRBV7-9, the J gene TRBJ2-3; D is unclear. CDR1 and CDR2 (germline): SEHNR, FQNEAQ (reference sequence). V lost 3 bases and J lost 4, with 11 bases in between. The CDR3 loop spans 14 amino acids. CDR3 sequence reads: CASSFFGFADTQYF. The CDR3 DNA reads as TGTGCCAGCAGCTTTTTCGGGTTTGCAGATACGCAGTATTTT.

V and J are TRBV12-3 or TRBV12-4 and TRBJ2-1; TRBD2 matches at 8 bases. The length of the CDR3 is 16 residues. The V segment lost 3 bases and the J segment 5 bases; nucleotides outside the gene matches: 9. CDR3 region: CASSLWVSGENNEQFF. As DNA, the CDR3 is TGTGCCAGCAGTTTGTGGGTTAGCGGGGAGAACAATGAGCAGTTCTTC.

This clonotype was counted between two and nine times. V usage is TRBV7-9 and J usage is TRBJ2-5, with 8 positions matching TRBD2. This CDR3 has 15 amino acids. With 1 base clipped from V and 5 bases from J, the junction kept 6 bases outside the gene matches. Germline CDR1 is SEHNR and CDR2 is FQNEAQ (reference sequence). The CDR3 DNA reads as TGTGCCAGCAGCTTAGTGACGGGGGGGAAGGAGACCCAGTACTTC. Protein sequence: CASSLVTGGKETQYF.

The chain links TRBV3-1 to TRBJ2-1, with D possibly being TRBD2 (5 bases). Germline CDR1 reads LGHDT; CDR2 reads YNNKEL (reference sequence). This CDR3 comprises 13 residues. Trimming left V 5 bases short and J 10 bases short, with 15 bases between. This CDR3 is CASSTLRGLEQFF. DNA of the CDR3: TGTGCCAGCAGCACTCTGAGAGGACTCGAGCAGTTCTTC.

CDR3 sequence reads: CASSLEMGQGRETQYF. CDR3 DNA sequence: TGTGCCAGCAGTTTAGAGATGGGACAGGGAAGGGAGACCCAGTACTTC. This chain links TRBV12-3 or TRBV12-4 with TRBJ2-5, with 9 bases fitting TRBD1. Trimming at V came to 1 base and at J to 5 bases, leaving 8 bases not matched to a gene. The CDR3 contains 16 residues.

The chain employs TRBV12-3 or TRBV12-4 and TRBJ2-1, with 14 bases aligning to TRBD2. The CDR3 runs 15 residues. Trimming cost V 6 bases and J 8 bases; bases outside gene matches: 6. The CDR3 reads CASRTGTSGSHEQFF. CDR3 in DNA: TGTGCCAGCAGGACCGGGACTAGCGGGAGTCATGAGCAGTTCTTC.

The V gene is TRBV18, the J gene TRBJ2-7; 9 bases match TRBD2. J gave up 5 bases and V 3 bases, and 14 bases lay outside the gene matches. The CDR3 runs 17 residues. Per germline, CDR1 KGHSH and CDR2 LQKENI. The CDR3 reads CASSPLAGGTLLHEQYF. DNA of the CDR3: TGTGCCAGCTCACCTTTGGCGGGAGGGACCCTCTTGCACGAGCAGTACTTC.

CDR3 sequence (DNA): TGTGCCAGCAGACCGGGACAGGGTGCAGTCATTCAGTACTTC. Translated, it gives CASRPGQGAVIQYF. The V and J genes are TRBV6-5 and TRBJ2-4; 9 bases agree with TRBD1. Germline-derived CDR1 and CDR2 are MNHEY and SVGAGI. The trim removed 6 bases at V and 9 bases at J, leaving 9 bases unmatched. This CDR3 comprises 14 residues.

This chain joins TRBV6-5 and TRBJ2-5, with D perhaps being TRBD1 or TRBD2 (5 bases each). The J call may be faulty, since TRBJ2-7 better matches the DNA end. This CDR3 has 14 residues. Looked up from germline, CDR1 is MNHEY and CDR2 is SVGAGI. The CDR3 is CASTDRDRPYEQYF. In DNA form, the CDR3 reads TGTGCCAGCACCGACCGGGACCGACCCTACGAGCAGTACTTC.

The rearrangement uses TRBV6-5 and TRBJ2-1; perhaps TRBD1 as D (5 bases). Deletions cut 2 bases from V and 8 bases from J, with 10 bases between. Germline V CDR1 and CDR2: MNHEY, SVGAGI. The CDR3 is 13 residues long. CDR3 in amino acids: CASSYGRGDEQFF. CDR3 DNA sequence: TGTGCCAGCAGTTACGGAAGGGGCGATGAGCAGTTCTTC.

This rearrangement joins TRBV15 to TRBJ2-5; D unresolved. V gave up 5 bases and J gave up 5 bases, with 12 bases separating them. This CDR3 has 13 amino acids. Germline assignment: CDR1 LNHNV and CDR2 YYDKDF (reference sequence). CDR3 loop: CATSRRRWETQYF. CDR3 nucleotides: TGTGCCACCAGCCGCAGAAGATGGGAGACCCAGTACTTC. The whole variable domain, filled in from reference TRBV15 and TRBJ2-5, reads DAMVIQNPRYQVTQFGKPVTLSCSQTLNHNVMYWYQQKSSQAPKLLFHYYDKDFNNEADTPDNFQSRRPNTSFCFLDIRSPGLGDTAMYLCATSRRRWETQYFGPGTRLLVL.

This chain joins TRBV12-3 or TRBV12-4 and TRBJ2-1; 12 bases align to TRBD2. V dropped 3 bases and J dropped 0; count of bases not matched to a gene: 6. The CDR3 is 18 residues long. In nucleotides, the CDR3 is TGTGCCAGCAGTTTTTGGACTAGCGGGATCCTCTCCTACAATGAGCAGTTCTTC. Translating it yields CASSFWTSGILSYNEQFF.

The sample holds a few counts of this clonotype. This chain joins TRBV4-2 and TRBJ2-5; 9 nucleotides align to TRBD1. The CDR3 has 17 residues. V shed 0 bases, J shed 1 base, and the junction held 6 bases outside the gene matches. Germline V gene lookup returns CDR1 LGHNA and CDR2 YNFKEQ. The CDR3 spells CASSQEKTGGGQETQYF. The CDR3, as DNA: TGTGCCAGCAGCCAAGAAAAGACAGGGGGGGGCCAAGAGACCCAGTACTTC.

The genes are TRBV5-1 and TRBJ2-5; 10 bases fit TRBD1. The J call may not be correct, given that the DNA end is closer to TRBJ2-7. The V gene's germline CDR1 is SGHRS and CDR2 YFSETQ. This CDR3 has 15 residues. The CDR3 protein is CASSSRDRGSYEQYF. CDR3 DNA: TGCGCCAGCAGCTCCCGGGACAGGGGTTCCTACGAGCAGTACTTC.

The chain combines TRBV6-5 with TRBJ2-5, with D maybe TRBD2 (5 bases). Germline V gives CDR1 MNHEY, CDR2 SVGAGI. The CDR3 consists of 13 residues. V lost 6 bases to trimming and J lost 7 bases, with 15 bases between them. The CDR3: CASRDPSTLTQYF. The DNA of the CDR3 is TGTGCCAGCAGGGACCCTAGCACCCTGACCCAGTACTTC.

V usage is TRBV20-1 and J usage is TRBJ2-3, with TRBD2 matching over 10 bases. The CDR3 runs to 17 residues. The V gene's germline CDR1 is DFQATT and CDR2 SNEGSKA (reference sequence). CDR3 DNA: TGCAGCGCAAATAAGCCTAGCGGGGGCCCTAGCACAGATACGCAGTATTTT. Translation gives CSANKPSGGPSTDTQYF.

The chain joins TRBV3-1 to TRBJ2-5; D gene uncertain. Trimming left V 2 bases short and J 1 base short, with 14 bases between. There are 16 residues in the CDR3. CDR1 is LGHDT and CDR2 is YNNKEL in the germline V gene (reference sequence). This CDR3 reads CASSQRRGTVQETQYF. The CDR3 bases are TGTGCCAGCAGCCAAAGACGCGGCACAGTCCAAGAGACCCAGTACTTC.

About this clonotype: One end of the junction is discordant with germline, which a read error may explain. The CDR3 sequence: CASSFVAGYNGQFF. In DNA form, the CDR3 reads TGTGCCAGCAGCTTTGTGGCAGGCTACAATGGGCAGTTCTTC. The rearrangement uses TRBV7-9 and TRBJ2-1; no definite D call. This CDR3 has 14 residues. Germline-derived CDR1 and CDR2 are SEHNR and FQNEAQ (reference sequence).

The gene calls are TRBV7-2 and TRBJ2-1; TRBD2 matches 16 bases. Losses at the gene ends were 4 bases for V and 8 bases for J; bases not matched to a gene: 8. The CDR3 is 17 residues long. Germline V CDR1 and CDR2: SGHTA, FQGNSA. CDR3 bases: TGTGCCAGCAGCTCCCCGGGACTAGCGGGAGGGCCGGATGAGCAGTTCTTC. Amino acid sequence: CASSSPGLAGGPDEQFF.